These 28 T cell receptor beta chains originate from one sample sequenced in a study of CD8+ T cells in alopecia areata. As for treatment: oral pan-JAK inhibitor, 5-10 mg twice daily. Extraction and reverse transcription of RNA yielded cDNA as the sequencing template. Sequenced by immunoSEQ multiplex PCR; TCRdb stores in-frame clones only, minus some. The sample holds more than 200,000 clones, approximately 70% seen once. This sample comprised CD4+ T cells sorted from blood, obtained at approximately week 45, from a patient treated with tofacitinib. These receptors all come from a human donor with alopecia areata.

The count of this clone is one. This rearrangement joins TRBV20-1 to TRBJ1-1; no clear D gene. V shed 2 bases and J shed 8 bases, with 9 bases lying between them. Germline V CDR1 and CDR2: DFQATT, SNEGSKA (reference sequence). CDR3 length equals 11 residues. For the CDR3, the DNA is TGCAGTGCTAGAAAGTCACTGGAAGCTTTCTTT. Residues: CSARKSLEAFF.

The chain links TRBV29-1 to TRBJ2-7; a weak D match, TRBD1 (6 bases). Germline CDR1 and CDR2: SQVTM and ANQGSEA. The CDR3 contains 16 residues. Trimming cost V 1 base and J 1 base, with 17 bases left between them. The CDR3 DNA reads TGCAGCGTTGAAGTAACAGGGAAGGATAGGTCCTACGAGCAGTACTTC. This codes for CSVEVTGKDRSYEQYF.

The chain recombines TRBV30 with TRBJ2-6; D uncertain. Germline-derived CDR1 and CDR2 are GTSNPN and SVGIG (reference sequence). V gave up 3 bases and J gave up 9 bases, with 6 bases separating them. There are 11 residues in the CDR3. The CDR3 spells CAWSPSNVLTF. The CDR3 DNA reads TGTGCCTGGAGCCCGAGCAACGTCCTGACTTTC.

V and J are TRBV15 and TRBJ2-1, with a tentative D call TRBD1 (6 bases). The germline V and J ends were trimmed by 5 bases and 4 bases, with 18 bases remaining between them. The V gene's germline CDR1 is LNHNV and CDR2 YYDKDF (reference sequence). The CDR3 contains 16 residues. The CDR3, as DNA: TGTGCCACCAGCGGGGGTACCGGGACAACTTACAATGAGCAGTTCTTC. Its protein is CATSGGTGTTYNEQFF.

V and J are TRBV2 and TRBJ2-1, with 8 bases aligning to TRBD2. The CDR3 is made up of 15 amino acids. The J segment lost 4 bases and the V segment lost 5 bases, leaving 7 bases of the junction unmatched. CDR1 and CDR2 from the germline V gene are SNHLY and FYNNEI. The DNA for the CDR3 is TGTGCCAGCAGTCCTACTAGCGGCCTGTACAATGAGCAGTTCTTC. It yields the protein CASSPTSGLYNEQFF.

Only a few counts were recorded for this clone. CDR3 sequence: CSVHKDRPSGAFF. As DNA, the CDR3 is TGCAGCGTTCATAAGGACAGGCCGAGTGGGGCTTTCTTT. The rearrangement links TRBV29-1 to TRBJ1-1, with 7 positions matching TRBD1. This CDR3 spans 13 amino acids. Germline values: CDR1 SQVTM, CDR2 ANQGSEA. The ends lost 5 bases at V and 11 bases at J; junction bases unmatched: 14.

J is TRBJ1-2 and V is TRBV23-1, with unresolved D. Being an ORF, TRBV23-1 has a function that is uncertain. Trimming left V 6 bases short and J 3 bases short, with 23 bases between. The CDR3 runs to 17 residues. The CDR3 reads CASSSGCKNHKDYGYTF. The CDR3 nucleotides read TGCGCCAGCAGCTCGGGGTGTAAAAATCATAAAGACTATGGCTACACCTTC.

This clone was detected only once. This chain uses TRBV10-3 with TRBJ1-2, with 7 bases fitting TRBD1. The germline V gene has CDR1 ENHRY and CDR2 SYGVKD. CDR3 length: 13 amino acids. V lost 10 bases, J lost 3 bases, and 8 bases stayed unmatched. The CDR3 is CATDDRDDYGYTF. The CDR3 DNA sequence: TGTGCCACCGATGACAGGGACGACTATGGCTACACCTTC.

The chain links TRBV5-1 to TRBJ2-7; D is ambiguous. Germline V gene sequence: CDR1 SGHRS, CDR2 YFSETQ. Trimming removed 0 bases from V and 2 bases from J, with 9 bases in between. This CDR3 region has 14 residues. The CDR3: CASSLDGKPYEQYF. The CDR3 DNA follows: TGCGCCAGCAGCTTGGACGGTAAACCCTACGAGCAGTACTTC.

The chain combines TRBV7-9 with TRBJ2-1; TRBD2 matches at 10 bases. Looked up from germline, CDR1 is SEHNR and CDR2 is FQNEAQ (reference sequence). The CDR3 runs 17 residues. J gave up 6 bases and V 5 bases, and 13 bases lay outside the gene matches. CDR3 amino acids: CASSPGTSASLGNEQFF. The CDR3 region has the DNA TGTGCCAGCAGCCCAGGGACTAGCGCGTCCCTAGGCAATGAGCAGTTCTTC. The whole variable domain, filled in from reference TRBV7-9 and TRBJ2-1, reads DTGVSQNPRHKITKRGQNVTFRCDPISEHNRLYWYRQTLGQGPEFLTYFQNEAQLEKSRLLSDRFSAERPKGSFSTLEIQRTEQGDSAMYLCASSPGTSASLGNEQFFGPGTRLTVL.

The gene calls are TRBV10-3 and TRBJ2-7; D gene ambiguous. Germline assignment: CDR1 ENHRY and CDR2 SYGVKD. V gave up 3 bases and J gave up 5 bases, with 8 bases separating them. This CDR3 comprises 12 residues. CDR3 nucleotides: TGTGCCATCAGTGATAGTAGAAACGAGCAGTACTTC. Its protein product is CAISDSRNEQYF.

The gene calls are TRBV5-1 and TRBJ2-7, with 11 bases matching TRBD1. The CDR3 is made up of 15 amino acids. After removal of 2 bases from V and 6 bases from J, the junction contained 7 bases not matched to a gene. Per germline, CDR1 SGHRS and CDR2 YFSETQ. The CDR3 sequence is CASSFGQGTGGEQYF. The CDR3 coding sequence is TGCGCCAGCAGCTTCGGACAGGGGACAGGGGGCGAGCAGTACTTC.

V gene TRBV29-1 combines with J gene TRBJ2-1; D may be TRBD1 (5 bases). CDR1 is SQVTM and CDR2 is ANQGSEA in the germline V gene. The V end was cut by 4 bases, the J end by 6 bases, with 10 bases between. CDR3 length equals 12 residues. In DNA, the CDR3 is TGCAGCGTTGCTCAGGGTATCAATGAGCAGTTCTTC. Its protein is CSVAQGINEQFF.

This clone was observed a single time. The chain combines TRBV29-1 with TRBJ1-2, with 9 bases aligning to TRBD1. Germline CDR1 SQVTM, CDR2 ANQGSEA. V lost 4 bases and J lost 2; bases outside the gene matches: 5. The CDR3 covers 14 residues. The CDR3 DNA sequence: TGCAGCGTTGTACACGGACAGGGGAACTATGGCTACACCTTC. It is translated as CSVVHGQGNYGYTF.

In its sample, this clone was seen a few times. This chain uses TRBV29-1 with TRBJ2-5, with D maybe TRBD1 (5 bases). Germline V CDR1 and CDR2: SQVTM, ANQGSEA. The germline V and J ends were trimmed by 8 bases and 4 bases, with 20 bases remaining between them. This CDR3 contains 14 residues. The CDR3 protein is CSILGPTPGETQYF. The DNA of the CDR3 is TGCAGCATCCTGGGGCCTACTCCGGGAGAGACCCAGTACTTC.

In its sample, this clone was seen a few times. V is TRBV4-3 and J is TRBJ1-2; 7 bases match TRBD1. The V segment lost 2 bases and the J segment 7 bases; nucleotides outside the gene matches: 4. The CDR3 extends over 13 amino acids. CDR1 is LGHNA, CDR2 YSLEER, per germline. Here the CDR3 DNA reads TGCGCCAGCAGCCAATTCCGGGACAGTGGCTACACCTTC. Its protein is CASSQFRDSGYTF.

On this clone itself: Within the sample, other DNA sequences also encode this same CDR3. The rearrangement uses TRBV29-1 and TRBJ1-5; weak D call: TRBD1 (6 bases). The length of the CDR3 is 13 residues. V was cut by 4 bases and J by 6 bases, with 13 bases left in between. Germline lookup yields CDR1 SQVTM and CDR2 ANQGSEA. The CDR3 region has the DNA TGCAGCGTTGGAGGGGGAGGGGGTCAGCCCCAGCATTTT. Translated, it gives CSVGGGGGQPQHF. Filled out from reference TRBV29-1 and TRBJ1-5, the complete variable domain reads SAVISQKPSRDICQRGTSLTIQCQVDSQVTMMFWYRQQPGQSLTLIATANQGSEATYESGFVIDKFPISRPNLTFSTLTVSNMSPEDSSIYLCSVGGGGGQPQHFGDGTRLSIL.

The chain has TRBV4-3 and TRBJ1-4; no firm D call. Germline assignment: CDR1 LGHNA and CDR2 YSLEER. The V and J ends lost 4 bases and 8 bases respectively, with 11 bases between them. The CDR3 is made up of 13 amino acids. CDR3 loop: CASSPEAGEKLFF. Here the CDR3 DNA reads TGCGCCAGCAGCCCGGAGGCTGGGGAAAAACTGTTTTTT.

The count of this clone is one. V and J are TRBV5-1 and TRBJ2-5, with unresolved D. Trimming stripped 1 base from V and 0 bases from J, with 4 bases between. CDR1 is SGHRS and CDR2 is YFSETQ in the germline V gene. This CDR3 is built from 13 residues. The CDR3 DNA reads TGCGCCAGCAGCTTGAATAACCAAGAGACCCAGTACTTC. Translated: CASSLNNQETQYF.

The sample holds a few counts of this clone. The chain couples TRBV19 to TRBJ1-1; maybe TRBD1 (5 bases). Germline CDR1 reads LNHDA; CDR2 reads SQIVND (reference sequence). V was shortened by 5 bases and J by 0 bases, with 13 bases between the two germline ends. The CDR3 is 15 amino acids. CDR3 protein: CASSPGDEMNTEAFF. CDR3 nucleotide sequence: TGTGCCAGTAGTCCGGGGGACGAGATGAACACTGAAGCTTTCTTT.

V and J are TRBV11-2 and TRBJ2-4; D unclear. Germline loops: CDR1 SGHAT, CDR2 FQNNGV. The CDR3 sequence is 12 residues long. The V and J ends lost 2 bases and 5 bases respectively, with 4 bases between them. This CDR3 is CASSLPENIQYF. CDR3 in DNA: TGTGCCAGCAGCTTACCCGAAAACATTCAGTACTTC.

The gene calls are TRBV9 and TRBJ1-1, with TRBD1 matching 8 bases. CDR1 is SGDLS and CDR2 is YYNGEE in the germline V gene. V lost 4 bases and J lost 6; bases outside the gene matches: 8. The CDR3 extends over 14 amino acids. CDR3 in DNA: TGTGCCAGCAGCTCAGGACAGGGTGGGGCTGAAGCTTTCTTT. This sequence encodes CASSSGQGGAEAFF.

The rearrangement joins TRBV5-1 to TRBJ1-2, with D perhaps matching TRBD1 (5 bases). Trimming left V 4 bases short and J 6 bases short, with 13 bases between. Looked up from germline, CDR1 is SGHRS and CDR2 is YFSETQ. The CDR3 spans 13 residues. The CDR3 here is CASSERGFNGYTF. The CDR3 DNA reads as TGCGCCAGCAGCGAGCGGGGGTTTAATGGCTACACCTTC.

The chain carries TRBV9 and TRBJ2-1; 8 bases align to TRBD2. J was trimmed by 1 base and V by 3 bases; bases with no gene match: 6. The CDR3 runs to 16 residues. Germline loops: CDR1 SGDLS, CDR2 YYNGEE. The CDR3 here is CASSAGGGRSYNEQFF. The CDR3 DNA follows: TGTGCCAGCAGCGCGGGCGGGGGGCGGTCCTACAATGAGCAGTTCTTC.

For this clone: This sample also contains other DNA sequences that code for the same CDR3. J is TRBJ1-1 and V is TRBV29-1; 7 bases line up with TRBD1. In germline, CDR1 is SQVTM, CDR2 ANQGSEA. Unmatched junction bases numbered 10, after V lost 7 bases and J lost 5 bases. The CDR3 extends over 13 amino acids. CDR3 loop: CSAATGRGTEAFF. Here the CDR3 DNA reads TGCAGCGCCGCGACAGGGAGAGGAACTGAAGCTTTCTTT.

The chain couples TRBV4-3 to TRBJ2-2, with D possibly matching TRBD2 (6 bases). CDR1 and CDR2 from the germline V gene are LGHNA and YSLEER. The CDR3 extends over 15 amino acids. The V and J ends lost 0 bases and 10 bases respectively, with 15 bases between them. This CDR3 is CASSQEGLANEELFF. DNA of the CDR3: TGCGCCAGCAGCCAAGAGGGGCTAGCGAATGAGGAGCTGTTTTTT.

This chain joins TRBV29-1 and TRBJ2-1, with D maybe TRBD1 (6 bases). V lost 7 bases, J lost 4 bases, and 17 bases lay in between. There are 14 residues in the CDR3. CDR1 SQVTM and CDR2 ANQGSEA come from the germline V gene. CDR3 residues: CSALSSTGYNEQFF. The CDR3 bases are TGCAGCGCCCTCTCCTCGACAGGATACAATGAGCAGTTCTTC.

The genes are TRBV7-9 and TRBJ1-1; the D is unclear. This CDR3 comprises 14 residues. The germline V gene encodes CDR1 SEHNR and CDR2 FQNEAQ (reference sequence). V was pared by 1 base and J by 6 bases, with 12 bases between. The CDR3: CASSLDTEKAEAFF. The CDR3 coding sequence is TGTGCCAGCAGCTTAGACACAGAGAAGGCTGAAGCTTTCTTT.